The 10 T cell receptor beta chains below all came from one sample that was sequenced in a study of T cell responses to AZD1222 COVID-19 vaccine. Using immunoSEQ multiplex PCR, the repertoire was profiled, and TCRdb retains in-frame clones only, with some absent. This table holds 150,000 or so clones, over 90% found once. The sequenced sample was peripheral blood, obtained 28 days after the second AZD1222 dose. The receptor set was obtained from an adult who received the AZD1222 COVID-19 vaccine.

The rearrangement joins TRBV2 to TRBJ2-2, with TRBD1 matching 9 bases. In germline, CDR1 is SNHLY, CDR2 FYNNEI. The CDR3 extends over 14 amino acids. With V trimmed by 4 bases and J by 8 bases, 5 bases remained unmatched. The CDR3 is CASSAQGATGELFF. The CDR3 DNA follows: TGTGCCAGCAGTGCACAGGGGGCTACAGGGGAGCTGTTTTTT.

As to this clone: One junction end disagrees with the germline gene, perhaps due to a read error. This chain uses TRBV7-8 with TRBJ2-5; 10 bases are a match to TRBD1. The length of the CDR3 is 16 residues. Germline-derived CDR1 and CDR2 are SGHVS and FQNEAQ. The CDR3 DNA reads TGTGCCTGCAGCTTGCAGACAGGGGGCGCGGGGGAGACCCAGTACTTC. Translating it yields CACSLQTGGAGETQYF.

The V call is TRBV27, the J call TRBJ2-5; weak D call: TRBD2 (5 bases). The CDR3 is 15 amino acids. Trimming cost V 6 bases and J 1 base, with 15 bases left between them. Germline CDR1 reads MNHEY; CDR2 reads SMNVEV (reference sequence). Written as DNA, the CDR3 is TGTGCCAGCAGATCTGGGAGCCTAACCCAAGAGACCCAGTACTTC. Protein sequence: CASRSGSLTQETQYF.

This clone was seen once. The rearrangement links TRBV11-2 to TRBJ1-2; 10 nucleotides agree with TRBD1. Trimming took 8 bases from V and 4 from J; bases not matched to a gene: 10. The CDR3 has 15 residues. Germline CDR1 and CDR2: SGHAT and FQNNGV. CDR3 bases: TGTGCCAGCGGCGTTATGGGACAGGGGTTCTATGGCTACACCTTC. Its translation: CASGVMGQGFYGYTF.

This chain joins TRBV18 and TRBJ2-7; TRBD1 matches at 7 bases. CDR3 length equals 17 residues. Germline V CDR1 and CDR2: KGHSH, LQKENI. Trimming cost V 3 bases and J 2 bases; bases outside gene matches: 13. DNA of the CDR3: TGTGCCAGCTCACCTGGGAGCCGGGACAGCAACGCCTACGAGCAGTACTTC. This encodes CASSPGSRDSNAYEQYF. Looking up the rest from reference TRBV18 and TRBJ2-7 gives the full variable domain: NAGVMQNPRHLVRRRGQEARLRCSPMKGHSHVYWYRQLPEEGLKFMVYLQKENIIDESGMPKERFSAEFPKEGPSILRIQQVVRGDSAAYFCASSPGSRDSNAYEQYFGPGTRLTVT.

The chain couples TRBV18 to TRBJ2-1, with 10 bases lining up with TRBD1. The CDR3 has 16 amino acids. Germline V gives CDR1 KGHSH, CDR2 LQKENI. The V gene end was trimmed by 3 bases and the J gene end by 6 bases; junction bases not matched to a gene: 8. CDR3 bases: TGTGCCAGCTCACCCCAACCCCGGACAGGGGGCAATGAGCAGTTCTTC. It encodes CASSPQPRTGGNEQFF. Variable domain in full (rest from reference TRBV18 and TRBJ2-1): NAGVMQNPRHLVRRRGQEARLRCSPMKGHSHVYWYRQLPEEGLKFMVYLQKENIIDESGMPKERFSAEFPKEGPSILRIQQVVRGDSAAYFCASSPQPRTGGNEQFFGPGTRLTVL.

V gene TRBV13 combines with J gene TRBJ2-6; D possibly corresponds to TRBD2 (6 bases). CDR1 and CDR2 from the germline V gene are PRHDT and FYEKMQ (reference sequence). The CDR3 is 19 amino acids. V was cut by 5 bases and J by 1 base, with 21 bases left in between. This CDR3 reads CASSPRTGSHTSGANVLTF. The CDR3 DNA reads TGTGCCAGCAGCCCGAGGACCGGGAGCCACACGTCTGGGGCCAACGTCCTGACTTTC.

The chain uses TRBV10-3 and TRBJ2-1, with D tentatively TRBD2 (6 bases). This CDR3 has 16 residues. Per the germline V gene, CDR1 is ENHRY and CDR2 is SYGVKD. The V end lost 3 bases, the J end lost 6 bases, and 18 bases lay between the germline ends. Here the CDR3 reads CAISDYGGGGVNEQFF. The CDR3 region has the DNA TGTGCCATCAGTGATTATGGGGGAGGTGGTGTCAATGAGCAGTTCTTC.

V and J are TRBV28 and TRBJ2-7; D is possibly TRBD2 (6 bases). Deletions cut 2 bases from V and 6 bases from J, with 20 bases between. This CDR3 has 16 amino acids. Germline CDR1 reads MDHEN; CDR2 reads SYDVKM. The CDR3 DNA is TGTGCCAGCAGTTTAGTCTTCGCGGGAACCCTCCTCGAGCAGTACTTC. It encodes CASSLVFAGTLLEQYF.

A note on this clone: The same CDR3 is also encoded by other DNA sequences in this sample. CDR3 in DNA: TGTGCCAGCAGTCGTAACACTGAAGCTTTCTTT. Its translation is CASSRNTEAFF. The chain joins TRBV6-5 to TRBJ1-1; D not certain. Germline-derived CDR1 and CDR2 are MNHEY and SVGAGI. Trimming took off 5 bases at V and 2 bases at J, with 3 bases between the two ends. The CDR3 consists of 11 residues.